Listed below are T cell receptor beta chains from one sample, sequenced in a study of molecular identifiers for immune sequencing clone quantification. TCRdb itself ran the PCR reads through MiXCR, one entry per CDR3 protein. The sample contains over 600,000 distinct CDR3 sequences, approximately 20% of which appear only once. Sequencing input: naive CD8+ T cells from blood, with Jurkat cell RNA spiked in. The receptors were gathered from a human donor in good health. Some libraries in this study had Jurkat cell RNA spiked in. Each CDR3 is given with its conserved first and last residue. A D gene is named only where the DNA matches it firmly. A row's size may be missing; if present it is once, few, many or a size class.

j_gene | abundance | v_gene | d_gene | CDR3aa | CDR3nt
TRBJ2-3 | many | TRBV7-3 | TRBD2 | CASSLMAGGEYTDTQYF | TGTGCCAGCAGCTTAATGGCGGGGGGCGAATACACAGATACGCAGTATTTT
TRBJ2-2 | many | TRBV28 | TRBD2 | CASSLRLAGGPVFSGELFF | TGTGCCAGCAGCCTCAGACTAGCGGGAGGGCCAGTCTTCTCCGGGGAGCTGTTTTTT
TRBJ2-5 | - | TRBV27 | TRBD2 | CASGLAGSGETQYF | TGTGCCAGCGGTTTAGCGGGGTCCGGAGAGACCCAGTACTTC
TRBJ2-6 | - | TRBV19 | - | CASSIGAASGANVLTF | TGTGCCAGTAGTATAGGGGCAGCCTCTGGGGCCAACGTCCTGACTTTC
TRBJ1-1 | many | TRBV7-9 | - | CASSLADMNTEAFF | TGTGCCAGCAGCTTAGCGGATATGAACACTGAAGCTTTCTTT
TRBJ2-5 | many | TRBV7-9 | - | CASSLAQTGGETQYF | TGTGCCAGCAGCTTAGCCCAGACAGGAGGAGAGACCCAGTACTTC
TRBJ2-7 | many | TRBV30 | - | CAWSVADYEQYF | TGTGCCTGGAGTGTAGCCGATTACGAGCAGTACTTC
TRBJ2-7 | - | TRBV4-1 | - | CASSQGTFGTTYEQYF | TGCGCCAGCAGCCAAGGTACCTTCGGCACGACCTACGAGCAGTACTTC
TRBJ1-5 | - | TRBV30 | - | CAWRGDVNQPQHF | TGTGCCTGGCGGGGGGACGTCAATCAGCCCCAGCATTTT
TRBJ2-5 | - | TRBV4-1 | - | CASSQEPRTRVGETQCF | TGCGCCAGCAGCCAAGAGCCCAGGACCCGGGTTGGGGAGACCCAGTGCTTC
TRBJ2-1 | few | TRBV11-2 | - | CASSLFGKSYNEQFF | TGTGCCAGCAGCTTATTTGGGAAATCCTACAATGAGCAGTTCTTC
TRBJ1-2 | many | TRBV27 | - | CASSREVGYGYTF | TGTGCCAGCAGTAGGGAGGTCGGCTATGGCTACACCTTC
TRBJ1-1 | many | TRBV15 | - | CATSRQGTEAFF | TGTGCCACCAGCCGCCAGGGAACGGAAGCTTTCTTT
TRBJ1-2 | many | TRBV9 | - | CASSLGGPGYGYTF | TGTGCCAGCAGCCTTGGAGGTCCAGGCTATGGCTACACCTTC
TRBJ2-3 | many | TRBV5-1 | TRBD2 | CASSSGTSDRTDTQYF | TGCGCCAGCAGCAGCGGGACTAGCGACCGCACAGATACGCAGTATTTT
TRBJ2-3 | many | TRBV12-3/TRBV12-4 | TRBD1 | CASGRPGQGLDTQYF | TGTGCCAGCGGAAGACCGGGACAGGGGTTAGATACGCAGTATTTT
TRBJ2-7 | many | TRBV20-1 | - | CSAQILYEQYF | TGCAGTGCCCAAATTCTTTACGAGCAGTACTTC
TRBJ1-2 | many | TRBV28 | TRBD1 | CASSRDSAFLGYTF | TGTGCCAGCAGCAGGGACAGCGCTTTTCTTGGCTACACCTTC
TRBJ2-1 | many | TRBV10-1 | - | CASSEVRTSYNEQFF | TGCGCCAGCAGTGAAGTCAGGACCTCCTACAATGAGCAGTTCTTC
TRBJ2-3 | - | TRBV20-1 | - | CSARDHPGYTDTQYF | TGCAGTGCTAGAGATCATCCGGGGTACACAGATACGCAGTATTTT
TRBJ2-5 | many | TRBV9 | TRBD2 | CASSDTGTSAIGTQYF | TGTGCCAGCAGCGATACCGGGACTAGCGCCATTGGCACCCAGTACTTC
TRBJ2-1 | - | TRBV7-6 | TRBD2 | CASSEPSGGAPRIGYNEQFF | TGTGCCAGCAGCGAACCTAGCGGGGGGGCTCCCCGTATAGGCTACAATGAGCAGTTCTTC
TRBJ2-7 | many | TRBV5-6 | TRBD2 | CASSPPGLGTPYEQYF | TGTGCCAGCAGCCCACCGGGACTAGGAACGCCCTACGAGCAGTACTTC
TRBJ2-7 | - | TRBV7-8 | TRBD2 | CASSLVSGGQTYEQYF | TGTGCCAGCAGCTTAGTTAGCGGGGGCCAAACCTACGAGCAGTACTTC
TRBJ1-5 | few | TRBV5-3 | TRBD1 | CASSRTGFGQPQHF | TGTGCCAGCAGCAGGACAGGGTTTGGCCAGCCCCAGCATTTT
TRBJ2-6 | many | TRBV2 | - | CASKSGAGANVLTF | TGTGCCAGCAAATCAGGTGCTGGGGCCAACGTCCTGACTTTC
TRBJ2-7 | - | TRBV20-1 | TRBD2 | CSALPGLVDEQYF | TGCAGTGCGCTACCGGGACTAGTGGACGAGCAGTACTTC
TRBJ2-2 | many | TRBV14 | - | CASSQDVWGPDTGELFF | TGTGCCAGCAGCCAAGATGTGTGGGGACCCGACACCGGGGAGCTGTTTTTT